The rows below give T cell receptor beta chains drawn from one sample of a study of blood T cell repertoires in COVID-19. Method: immunoSEQ multiplex PCR; TCRdb's copy keeps in-frame clones and lacks some. The sample has a few hundred thousand clones; roughly 88% are singletons. The sequencing sample was made of PBMCs or T cells enriched from blood (not recorded which). Every receptor here comes from a woman between 18 and 30 years old who had been exposed to COVID-19. CDR3s leave out the opening cysteine and the closing phenylalanine or tryptophan. Rows give clone size only sometimes, using once, few, many, or a class for an expanded clone.

j_call v_call clone_size cdr3_aa
TRBJ2-7 TRBV5-6 once ASSSQGSGLSYEQY
TRBJ2-3 TRBV5-1 . ASSTFGDTQY
TRBJ2-1 TRBV25-1 . ASSESQGNFNGNEQF
TRBJ1-4 TRBV25-1 once ASSEFAWGGEEEKLF
TRBJ1-6 TRBV29-1 . SVSGGAGSPLH
TRBJ2-3 TRBV4-1 . ASSQVRPGLAGGSGTDTQY
TRBJ1-1 TRBV28 . ASSLSGGREREAF
TRBJ2-2 TRBV27 . ASSSGTANTGELF
TRBJ1-1 TRBV6-5 . ASSYSTLNTEAF
TRBJ2-1 TRBV10-2 once ASSEWGRGYGEQF
TRBJ1-4 TRBV28 few ASRSANEKLF
TRBJ2-7 TRBV29-1 . SVEAGPGGRPYEQY
TRBJ1-6 TRBV4-3 many ASSQVYDRGFSPLH
TRBJ2-7 TRBV2 . ARRAPRLAGYEQY
TRBJ2-7 TRBV7-2 few ASRLTPPLEQY
TRBJ2-7 TRBV7-9 . ASSLVAGGIDEQY
TRBJ2-1 TRBV29-1 . SGTTGYNEQF
TRBJ2-3 TRBV5-6 . ASSRTARSQY
TRBJ2-2 TRBV11-3 . ASSSGLAGNTGELF
TRBJ2-3 TRBV5-1 . ASSIRQGTDTQY
TRBJ2-4 TRBV5-5 once ASSLGTSGGPLAKNIQY
TRBJ2-3 TRBV5-1 once ASSLWAGDYTDTQY
TRBJ2-5 TRBV7-2 . ASSQGRGGYQETQY
TRBJ1-1 TRBV5-1 . ASSLGQGSYQNTEAF
TRBJ2-5 TRBV19 . ASSTGETQY
TRBJ1-6 TRBV19 once ASSTTGQNSPLH
TRBJ2-7 TRBV5-1 . ASSPPGDRAYEQY
TRBJ2-1 TRBV18 . ATGTIRVEQF
TRBJ2-2 TRBV28 . ASIRGGSGTGELF
TRBJ1-6 TRBV27 . ASSLRSLAGQGDSPLH
TRBJ1-3 TRBV19 . ASSHTTWTGRNTIY
TRBJ1-1 TRBV5-1 few ASSFSRQGATTEAF
TRBJ1-5 TRBV19 . ASSMVSYGNQPQH
TRBJ1-2 TRBV27 . ASSPDRVGYT
TRBJ1-2 TRBV24-1 . ATSDYRVDHGYT
TRBJ1-3 TRBV3-1/TRBV3-2 . ASSHWSTVSGNTIY
TRBJ1-2 TRBV7-9 once ASSLMGTGENYGYT
TRBJ2-1 TRBV27 . ASSWAGGYNEQF
TRBJ2-3 TRBV4-1 . ASSHLFLDEDTQY
TRBJ2-7 TRBV29-1 . SVPGTGGRYEQY
TRBJ2-2 TRBV28 . ASSTAGNTGELF
TRBJ1-3 TRBV9 . ASSAPGGATGNTIY